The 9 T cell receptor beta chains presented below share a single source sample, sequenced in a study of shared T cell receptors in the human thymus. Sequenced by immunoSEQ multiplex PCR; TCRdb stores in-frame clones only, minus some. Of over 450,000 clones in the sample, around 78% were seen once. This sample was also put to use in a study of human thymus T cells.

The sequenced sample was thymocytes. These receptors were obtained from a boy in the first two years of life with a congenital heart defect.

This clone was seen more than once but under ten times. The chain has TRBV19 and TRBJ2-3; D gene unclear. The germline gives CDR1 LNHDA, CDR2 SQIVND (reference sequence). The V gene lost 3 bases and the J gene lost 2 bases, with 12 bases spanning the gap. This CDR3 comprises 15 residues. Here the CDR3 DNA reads TGTGCCAGTAGTATGGGCAGGTCCCTCACAGATACGCAGTATTTT. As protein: CASSMGRSLTDTQYF. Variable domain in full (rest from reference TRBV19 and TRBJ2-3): DGGITQSPKYLFRKEGQNVTLSCEQNLNHDAMYWYRQDPGQGLRLIYYSQIVNDFQKGDIAEGYSVSREKKESFPLTVTSAQKNPTAFYLCASSMGRSLTDTQYFGPGTRLTVL.

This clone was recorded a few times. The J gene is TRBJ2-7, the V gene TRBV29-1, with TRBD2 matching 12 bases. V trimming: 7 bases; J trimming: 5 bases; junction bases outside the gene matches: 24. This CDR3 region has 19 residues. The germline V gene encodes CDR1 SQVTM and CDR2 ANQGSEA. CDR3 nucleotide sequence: TGCAGCGCTACCGGCCCGTGGACTAGCGGGAAAGTTGGTCCTGACGAGCAGTACTTC. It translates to CSATGPWTSGKVGPDEQYF.

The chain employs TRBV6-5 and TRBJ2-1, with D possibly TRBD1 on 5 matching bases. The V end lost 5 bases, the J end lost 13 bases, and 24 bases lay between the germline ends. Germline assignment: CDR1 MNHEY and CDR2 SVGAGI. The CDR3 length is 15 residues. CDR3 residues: CASSPLDAGWNCQFF. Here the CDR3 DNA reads TGTGCCAGCAGTCCCTTGGACGCAGGGTGGAATTGTCAGTTCTTC.

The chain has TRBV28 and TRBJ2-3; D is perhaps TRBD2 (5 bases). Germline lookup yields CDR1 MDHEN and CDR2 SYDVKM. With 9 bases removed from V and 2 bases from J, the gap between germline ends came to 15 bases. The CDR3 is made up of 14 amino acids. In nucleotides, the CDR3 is TGTGCCAGTACTGACTATCCCCCCACAGATACGCAGTATTTT. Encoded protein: CASTDYPPTDTQYF.

CDR3 sequence (DNA): TGTGCCATTAGGACAGGGTCCCACGAGCAGTACTTC. This translates into CAIRTGSHEQYF. The chain employs TRBV21-1 and TRBJ2-7; the table's D call TRBD1 went unverified against the DNA. TRBV21-1 is tagged as a pseudogene. The CDR3 length is 12 residues.

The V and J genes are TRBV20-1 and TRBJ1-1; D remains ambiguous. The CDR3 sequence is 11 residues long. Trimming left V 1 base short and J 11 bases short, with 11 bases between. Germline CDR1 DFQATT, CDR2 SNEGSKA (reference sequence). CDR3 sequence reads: CSARGGEKAFF. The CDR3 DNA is TGCAGTGCTAGAGGTGGAGAGAAGGCTTTCTTT.

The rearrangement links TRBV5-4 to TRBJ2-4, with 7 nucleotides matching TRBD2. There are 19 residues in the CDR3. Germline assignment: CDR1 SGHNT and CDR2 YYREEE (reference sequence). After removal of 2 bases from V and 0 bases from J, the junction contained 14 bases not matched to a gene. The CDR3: CASSFGPSGSLLAKNIQYF. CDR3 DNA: TGTGCCAGCAGCTTTGGTCCTAGCGGAAGCCTCCTAGCCAAAAACATTCAGTACTTC.

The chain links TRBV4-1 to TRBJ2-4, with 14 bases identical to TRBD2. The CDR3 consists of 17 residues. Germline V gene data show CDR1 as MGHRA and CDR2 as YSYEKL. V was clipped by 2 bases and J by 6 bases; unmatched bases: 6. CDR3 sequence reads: CASSQTRLAGGSNIQYF. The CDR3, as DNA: TGCGCCAGCAGCCAAACCCGACTAGCGGGAGGGTCAAACATTCAGTACTTC.

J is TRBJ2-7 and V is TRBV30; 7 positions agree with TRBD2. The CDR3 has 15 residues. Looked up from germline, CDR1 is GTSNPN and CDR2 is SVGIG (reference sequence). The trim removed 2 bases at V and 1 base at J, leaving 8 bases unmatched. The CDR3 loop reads CAWSWRLAESYEQYF. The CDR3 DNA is TGTGCCTGGAGTTGGCGGCTAGCGGAGTCCTACGAGCAGTACTTC.